This T cell receptor beta chain was documented in a study of PD-L1 blockade in urothelial cancer. This clone came up once. Here immunoSEQ multiplex PCR was the method, and the copy in TCRdb shows in-frame clones only, minus some. The sample contains 70,000 to 75,000 clones, around 84% of which appear only once. Time point noted: pretreatment peripheral blood. The receptor comes from a woman aged 65 to 85 with urothelial cancer. Specimen: PBMCs, collected around atezolizumab (anti-PD-L1) treatment.

This chain's CDR3 is CASSLPPRGGAQFF. CDR3 sequence (DNA): TGTGCCAGCAGCTTACCCCCGAGGGGGGGCGCGCAGTTCTTC. The V gene is TRBV7-2, the J gene TRBJ2-1; the D gene is possibly TRBD2 (7 bases). Looked up from germline, CDR1 is SGHTA and CDR2 is FQGNSA. Trimming stripped 2 bases from V and 12 bases from J, with 17 bases between. The CDR3 is 14 residues long.